This T cell receptor (beta chain) was sequenced for a study of patients and donors after allogeneic stem cell transplantation. Using its own MiXCR run on the RT-PCR reads, TCRdb lists one record per CDR3 protein. The sample lists around 150,000 distinct CDR3 sequences; approximately 30% were seen once. There are 15 residues in the CDR3. Trimming cost V 3 bases and J 4 bases, with 13 bases left between them. The table lists this clonotype with a few counts. Sequenced input: blood, either unsorted or a sorted T cell fraction (not recorded which). This TCR was sampled from a human donor who was either an allogeneic HSCT recipient or a stem cell or donor lymphocyte infusion donor (not recorded which). It is not recorded whose cells these are; they may come from a transplant donor. The V gene is TRBV12-3 or TRBV12-4, the J gene TRBJ1-5; TRBD1 might be the D (6 bases). The CDR3 is CASSFGTPHNQPQHF. The DNA of the CDR3 is TGTGCCAGCAGTTTCGGGACACCCCATAATCAGCCCCAGCATTTT.